These 18 T cell receptor beta chains came from one sample sequenced in a study of blood T cell repertoires in COVID-19. Clones were sequenced by immunoSEQ multiplex PCR, and TCRdb holds only the in-frame ones, with some missing. Of over 120,000 clones in the sample, over 70% were seen once. The specimen sequenced was peripheral blood. The origin of the receptors is a woman aged 60 to 75 with acute or convalescent COVID-19.

The rearrangement joins TRBV6-1 to TRBJ2-1; 12 nucleotides align to TRBD2. CDR1 is MNHNS, CDR2 SASEGT, per germline. Trimming at V came to 1 base and at J to 9 bases, leaving 4 bases not matched to a gene. The CDR3 consists of 15 residues. The chain's CDR3 is CASSEGLAGVGEQFF. For the CDR3, the DNA is TGTGCCAGCAGTGAAGGACTAGCGGGAGTCGGTGAGCAGTTCTTC.

This sequence joins TRBV5-4 and TRBJ2-5; 9 nucleotides line up with TRBD1. Per the germline V gene, CDR1 is SGHNT and CDR2 is YYREEE (reference sequence). J was trimmed by 5 bases and V by 4 bases; bases with no gene match: 12. The CDR3 is made up of 16 amino acids. CDR3: CASSRPKGQGRETQYF. CDR3 coding DNA: TGTGCCAGCAGCCGTCCGAAGGGACAGGGACGGGAGACCCAGTACTTC.

This rearrangement joins TRBV6-5 to TRBJ2-1, with 9 bases matching TRBD2. The ends lost 4 bases at V and 6 bases at J; junction bases unmatched: 10. The CDR3 has 16 amino acids. The germline gives CDR1 MNHEY, CDR2 SVGAGI. In nucleotides, the CDR3 is TGTGCCAGCAGTTCACCCTCTAGCGGGACGATCAATGAGCAGTTCTTC. This codes for CASSSPSSGTINEQFF.

For this clone: This CDR3 is also generated by other DNA sequences in the sample. The genes are TRBV5-1 and TRBJ2-2; 10 bases are shared with TRBD2. CDR1 is SGHRS and CDR2 is YFSETQ in the germline V gene. Unmatched junction bases numbered 7, after V lost 0 bases and J lost 5 bases. The CDR3 is 17 residues long. DNA of the CDR3: TGCGCCAGCAGCTTGGGCCTAGCGGGAGTTGGTACCGGGGAGCTGTTTTTT. Translation gives CASSLGLAGVGTGELFF.

The rearrangement joins TRBV5-6 to TRBJ1-2; 10 bases match TRBD1. Trimming at V came to 0 bases and at J to 7 bases, leaving 6 bases not matched to a gene. Germline V gene data show CDR1 as SGHDT and CDR2 as YYEEEE. This CDR3 comprises 15 residues. Here the CDR3 DNA reads TGTGCCAGCAGCTTGGCCGGGACAGGGGTTAGTGGCTACACCTTC. It specifies CASSLAGTGVSGYTF.

This clone turned up a few times. The V gene is TRBV3-1 (or the pseudogene TRBV3-2), the J gene TRBJ1-1, with 10 nucleotides matching TRBD1. V shed 0 bases, J shed 3 bases, and the junction held 10 bases outside the gene matches. The germline gives CDR1 LGHDT, CDR2 YNNKEL (reference sequence). The CDR3 spans 18 residues. CDR3 nucleotide sequence: TGTGCCAGCAGCCAAGAGTTATTTGGACAGGGGGTTTACACTGAAGCTTTCTTT. This sequence encodes CASSQELFGQGVYTEAFF.

V and J are TRBV7-8 and TRBJ2-3; 14 bases align to TRBD2. V was clipped by 5 bases and J by 3 bases; unmatched bases: 10. The CDR3 is made up of 18 amino acids. The germline gives CDR1 SGHVS, CDR2 FQNEAQ. CDR3 sequence: CASSPYGTSGSRTDTQYF. The CDR3 DNA reads TGTGCCAGCAGCCCTTATGGGACTAGCGGGAGTAGAACAGATACGCAGTATTTT.

The chain couples TRBV18 to TRBJ1-2; D is unresolved. Germline assignment: CDR1 KGHSH and CDR2 LQKENI. This CDR3 is built from 14 residues. Trimming cost V 0 bases and J 3 bases, with 8 bases left between them. Here the CDR3 DNA reads TGTGCCAGCTCACCACCTCTTCTCCACTATGGCTACACCTTC. It translates to CASSPPLLHYGYTF.

DNA for the CDR3: TGTGCCAGCAGCAAGGGGACTAGCGGGAGCTCCTACGAGCAGTACTTC. Amino acid sequence: CASSKGTSGSSYEQYF. The chain uses TRBV3-1 (or the pseudogene TRBV3-2) and TRBJ2-7, with 14 positions matching TRBD2. From germline, CDR1 is LGHDT and CDR2 YNNKEL (reference sequence). V was clipped by 5 bases and J by 0 bases; unmatched bases: 3. The CDR3 loop spans 16 amino acids.

The chain has TRBV27 and TRBJ1-2, with D possibly matching TRBD1 (5 bases). V gave up 3 bases and J gave up 6 bases, with 17 bases separating them. CDR1 is MNHEY and CDR2 is SMNVEV in the germline V gene (reference sequence). The CDR3 is made up of 15 amino acids. The CDR3 DNA follows: TGTGCCAGCAGTTTTGTTGGAGGCGGGACTGATGGCTACACCTTC. The encoded protein is CASSFVGGGTDGYTF.

The CDR3 loop is CAIRVATNEKLFF. CDR3 in DNA: TGTGCCATACGCGTTGCAACTAATGAAAAACTGTTTTTT. The chain is built from TRBV10-3 and TRBJ1-4; D is ambiguous. Trimming cost V 9 bases and J 0 bases, with 8 bases left between them. CDR1 and CDR2 (germline): ENHRY, SYGVKD. This CDR3 is built from 13 residues.

The chain joins TRBV5-5 to TRBJ2-5, with 9 bases aligning to TRBD2. The CDR3 spans 17 residues. V lost 1 base to trimming and J lost 3 bases; unmatched junction nucleotides: 10. Germline CDR1 reads SGHKS; CDR2 reads YYEKEE (reference sequence). As DNA, the CDR3 is TGTGCCAGCAGCTTGCGGGGGTTCAGCGGGAGGAAAGAGACCCAGTACTTC. Protein: CASSLRGFSGRKETQYF.

J is TRBJ2-5 and V is TRBV20-1; D is undetermined. Germline-derived CDR1 and CDR2 are DFQATT and SNEGSKA (reference sequence). This CDR3 contains 11 residues. The ends were cut back, 7 bases at V and 4 bases at J, with 10 bases in the middle. Written as DNA, the CDR3 is TGCAGTGGTTTAGAGCGAGAGACCCAGTACTTC. It is translated as CSGLERETQYF.

The V call is TRBV7-2, the J call TRBJ2-3; unclear D gene. V was trimmed by 3 bases and J by 0 bases, leaving 7 bases between them. The CDR3 has 14 residues. The germline V gene encodes CDR1 SGHTA and CDR2 FQGNSA. The CDR3 reads CASSFAASTDTQYF. The CDR3 DNA reads as TGTGCCAGCAGCTTTGCAGCGAGCACAGATACGCAGTATTTT.

The genes are TRBV5-4 and TRBJ2-5, with TRBD1 matching 7 bases. J lost 5 bases, V lost 1 base, and 8 bases had no gene match. This CDR3 has 15 amino acids. Germline CDR1 reads SGHNT; CDR2 reads YYREEE (reference sequence). CDR3 in amino acids: CASSLNPGQVETQYF. The CDR3 nucleotides are TGTGCCAGCAGCTTGAATCCCGGACAGGTGGAGACCCAGTACTTC. Together with reference TRBV5-4 and TRBJ2-5, the CDR3 gives the full variable domain: ETGVTQSPTHLIKTRGQQVTLRCSSQSGHNTVSWYQQALGQGPQFIFQYYREEENGRGNFPPRFSGLQFPNYSSELNVNALELDDSALYLCASSLNPGQVETQYFGPGTRLLVL.

The chain has TRBV19 and TRBJ2-3; D is ambiguous. Germline values: CDR1 LNHDA, CDR2 SQIVND (reference sequence). The CDR3 is made up of 14 amino acids. The V and J ends lost 1 base and 2 bases respectively, with 7 bases between them. The CDR3 is CASSIGHPTDTQYF. The CDR3 DNA sequence: TGTGCCAGTAGTATAGGACACCCCACAGATACGCAGTATTTT.

The chain uses TRBV6-2 or TRBV6-3 and TRBJ2-1; 8 bases are shared with TRBD2. The V gene end was trimmed by 2 bases and the J gene end by 9 bases; junction bases not matched to a gene: 9. Germline assignment: CDR1 MNHEY and CDR2 SVGEGT. The length of the CDR3 is 15 residues. The CDR3 loop reads CASSYESGGHLEQFF. As DNA, the CDR3 is TGTGCCAGCAGTTACGAGTCGGGAGGGCATCTTGAGCAGTTCTTC.

This chain connects TRBV27 to TRBJ2-7; 9 bases line up with TRBD2. The trim removed 5 bases at V and 3 bases at J, leaving 11 bases unmatched. Germline CDR1 and CDR2: MNHEY and SMNVEV (reference sequence). CDR3 length equals 16 residues. This CDR3 is CASSPLAGAVGYEQYF. CDR3 bases: TGTGCCAGCAGTCCATTAGCGGGAGCGGTGGGCTACGAGCAGTACTTC.